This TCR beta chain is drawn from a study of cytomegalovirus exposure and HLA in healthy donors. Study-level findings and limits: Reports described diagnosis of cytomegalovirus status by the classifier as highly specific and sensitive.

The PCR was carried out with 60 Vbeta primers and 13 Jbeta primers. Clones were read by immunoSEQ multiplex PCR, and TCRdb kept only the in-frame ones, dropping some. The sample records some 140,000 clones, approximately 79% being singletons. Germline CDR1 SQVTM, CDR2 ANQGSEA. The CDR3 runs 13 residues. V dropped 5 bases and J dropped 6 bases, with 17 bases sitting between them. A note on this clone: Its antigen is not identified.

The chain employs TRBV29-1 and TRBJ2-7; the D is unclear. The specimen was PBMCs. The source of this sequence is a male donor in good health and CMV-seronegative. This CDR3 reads CSVLTYPSGEQYF. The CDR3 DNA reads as TGCAGCGTTCTTACTTACCCTTCGGGCGAGCAGTACTTC.